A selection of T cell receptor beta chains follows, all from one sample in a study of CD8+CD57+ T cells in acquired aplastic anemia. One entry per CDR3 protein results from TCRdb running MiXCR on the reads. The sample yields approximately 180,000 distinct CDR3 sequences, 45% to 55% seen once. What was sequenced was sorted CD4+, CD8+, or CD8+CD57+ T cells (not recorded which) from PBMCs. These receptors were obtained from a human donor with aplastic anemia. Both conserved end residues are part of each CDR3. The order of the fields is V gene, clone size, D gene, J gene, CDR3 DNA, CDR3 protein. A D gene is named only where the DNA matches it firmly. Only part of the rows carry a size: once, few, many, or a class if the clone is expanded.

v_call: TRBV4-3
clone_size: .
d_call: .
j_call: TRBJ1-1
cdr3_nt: TGCGCCAGCAGTTTTTTTCTTAACACTGAAGCTTTCTTT
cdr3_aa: CASSFFLNTEAFF

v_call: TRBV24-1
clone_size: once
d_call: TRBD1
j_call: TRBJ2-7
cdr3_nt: TGTGCCACCAGTGACCGAGGACAGGGACCCTCCTACGAGCAGTACTTC
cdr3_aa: CATSDRGQGPSYEQYF

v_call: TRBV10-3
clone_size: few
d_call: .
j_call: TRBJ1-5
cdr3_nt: TGTGCCATCAGTGATGGCAGGTCTGACAATCAGCCCCAGCATTTT
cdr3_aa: CAISDGRSDNQPQHF

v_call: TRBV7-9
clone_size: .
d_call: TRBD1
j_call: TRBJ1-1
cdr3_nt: TGTGCCAGCAGCTCGGGACAGTACACTGAAGCTTTCTTT
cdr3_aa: CASSSGQYTEAFF

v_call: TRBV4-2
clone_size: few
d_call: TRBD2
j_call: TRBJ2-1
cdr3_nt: TGTGCCAGCAGCCCGGCCGGGACTAGTCCTAACCATGAGCAGTTCTTC
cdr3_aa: CASSPAGTSPNHEQFF

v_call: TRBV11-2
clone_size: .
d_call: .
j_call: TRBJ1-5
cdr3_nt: TGTGCCAGCAGCTTAGGTCAATCACTCAGCAATCAGCCCCAGCATTTT
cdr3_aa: CASSLGQSLSNQPQHF

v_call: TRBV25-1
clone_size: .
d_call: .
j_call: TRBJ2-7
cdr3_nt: TGTGCCAGCAGTCCCCTGGCCGGGGGTGACGAGCAGTACTTC
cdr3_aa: CASSPLAGGDEQYF

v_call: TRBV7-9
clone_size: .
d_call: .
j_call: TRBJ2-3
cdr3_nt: TGTGCCAGCAGCCGTGACAATTCCGATACGCAGTATTTT
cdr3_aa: CASSRDNSDTQYF

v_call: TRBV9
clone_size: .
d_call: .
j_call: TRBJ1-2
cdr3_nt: TGTGCCAGCGGCGCCACAGACTATGGCTACACCTTC
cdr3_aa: CASGATDYGYTF

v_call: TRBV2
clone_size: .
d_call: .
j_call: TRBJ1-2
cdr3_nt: TGTGCCAGCTATGGCTACACCTTC
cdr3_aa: CASYGYTF

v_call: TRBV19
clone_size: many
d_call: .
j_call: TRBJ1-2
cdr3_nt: TGTGCCAGTAGTATCGGGCAGGCGAATGGCTACACCTTC
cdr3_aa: CASSIGQANGYTF

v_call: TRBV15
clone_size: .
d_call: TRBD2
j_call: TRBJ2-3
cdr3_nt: TGTGCCACCAGCAGAGCGGGGAGGGAAGCTAGCACAGATACGCAGTATTTT
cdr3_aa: CATSRAGREASTDTQYF

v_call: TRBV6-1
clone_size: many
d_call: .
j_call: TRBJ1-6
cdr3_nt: TGTGCCAGCAGTCGACAGGTTCGGTCACCCCTCCACTTT
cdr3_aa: CASSRQVRSPLHF

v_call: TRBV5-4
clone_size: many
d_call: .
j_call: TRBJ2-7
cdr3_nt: TGTGCCAGCAGCTTGGACCGCCTCGACGAGCAGTACTTC
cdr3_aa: CASSLDRLDEQYF

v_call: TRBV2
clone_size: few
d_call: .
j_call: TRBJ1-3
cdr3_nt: TGTGCCAGCAGTGTGGGACTTAACTCTGGAAACACCATATATTTT
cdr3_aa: CASSVGLNSGNTIYF

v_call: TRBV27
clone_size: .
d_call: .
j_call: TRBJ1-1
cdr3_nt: TGTGCCAGCAGTCTGAGCGGACCTTACTCGAACACTGAAGCTTTCTTT
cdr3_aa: CASSLSGPYSNTEAFF

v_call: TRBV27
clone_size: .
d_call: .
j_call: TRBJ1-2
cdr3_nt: TGTGCCAGCAGTTTATCCCCACTTAACAGGGCTCGCTATGGCTACACCTTC
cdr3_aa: CASSLSPLNRARYGYTF

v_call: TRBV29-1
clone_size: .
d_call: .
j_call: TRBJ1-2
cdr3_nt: TGCAGCGTTGAAGATCCGGGCATAAACTATGGCTACACCTTC
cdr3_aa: CSVEDPGINYGYTF

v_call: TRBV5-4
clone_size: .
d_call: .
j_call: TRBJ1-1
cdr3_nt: TGTGCCAGCAGAAGGCATGGGAACACTGAAGCTTTCTTT
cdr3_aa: CASRRHGNTEAFF

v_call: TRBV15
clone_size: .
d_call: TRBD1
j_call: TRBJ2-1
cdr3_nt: TGTGCCACCAGCAGAGATAGGGACAGGGGGCCCAATGAGCAGTTCTTC
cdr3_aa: CATSRDRDRGPNEQFF

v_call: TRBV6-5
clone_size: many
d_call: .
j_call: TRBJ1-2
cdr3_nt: TGTGCCAGCAGTTACGAAAGTTACTATGGCTACACCTTC
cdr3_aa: CASSYESYYGYTF

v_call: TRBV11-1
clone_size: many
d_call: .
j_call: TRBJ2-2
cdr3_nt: TGTGCCAGCAGCTTGAGGAGAGGGGGGACCGGAACCGGGGAGCTGTTTTTT
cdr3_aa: CASSLRRGGTGTGELFF

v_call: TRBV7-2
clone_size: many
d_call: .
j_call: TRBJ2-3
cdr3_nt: TGTGCCAGCAGCTTAGCCGGACACACAGATACGCAGTATTTT
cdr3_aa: CASSLAGHTDTQYF

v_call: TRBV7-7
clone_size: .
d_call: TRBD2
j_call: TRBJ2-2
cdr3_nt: TGTGCTAGAGGGACTAGCGAGAACACCGGGGAGCTGTTTTTT
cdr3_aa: CARGTSENTGELFF

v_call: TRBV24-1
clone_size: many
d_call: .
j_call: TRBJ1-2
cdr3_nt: TGTGCCACCAGTGAAGGGGGGGCTAACTATGGCTACACCTTC
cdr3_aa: CATSEGGANYGYTF

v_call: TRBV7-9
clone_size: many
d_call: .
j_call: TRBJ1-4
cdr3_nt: TGTGCCAGCAGCCCCCGGGCAGGGTCGCAGGGCCGTAATGAAAAACTGTTTTTT
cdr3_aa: CASSPRAGSQGRNEKLFF

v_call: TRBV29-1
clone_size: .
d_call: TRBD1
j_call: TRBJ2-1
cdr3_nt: TGCAGCGTTGATGGGACAGGAGCCAGCCCGATCAATGAGCAGTTCTTC
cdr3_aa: CSVDGTGASPINEQFF

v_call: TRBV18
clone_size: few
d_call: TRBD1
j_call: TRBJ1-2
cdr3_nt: TGTGCCAGCTCACCTTCCGGACAGGTCTATGGCTACACCTTC
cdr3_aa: CASSPSGQVYGYTF

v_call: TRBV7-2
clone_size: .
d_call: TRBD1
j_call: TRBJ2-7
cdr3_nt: TGTGCCAGCAGCTCCACAGGGGGTCCCTACGAGCAGTACTTC
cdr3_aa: CASSSTGGPYEQYF

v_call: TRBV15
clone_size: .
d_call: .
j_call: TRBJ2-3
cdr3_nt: TGTGCCACCAGCAGTAACATAGCAGATACGCAGTATTTT
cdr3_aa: CATSSNIADTQYF

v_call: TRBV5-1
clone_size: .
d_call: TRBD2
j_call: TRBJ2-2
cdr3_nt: TGCGCCAGCAACCCAGCGGGAGAGGTCACCGGGGAGCTGTTTTTT
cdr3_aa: CASNPAGEVTGELFF

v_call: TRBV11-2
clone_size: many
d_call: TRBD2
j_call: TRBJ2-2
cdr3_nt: TGTGCCAGCAGCTTGTCACGGGGGGGCCCCACCGGGGAGCTGTTTTTT
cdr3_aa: CASSLSRGGPTGELFF

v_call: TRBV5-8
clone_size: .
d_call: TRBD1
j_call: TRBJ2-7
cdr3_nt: TGTGCCAGCAGCTTGGGGACAGGGCGCGAGCAGTACTTC
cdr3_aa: CASSLGTGREQYF

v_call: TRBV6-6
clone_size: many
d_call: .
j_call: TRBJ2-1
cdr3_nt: TGTGCCAGCAGCCAACCCCCAGGCAATGAGCAGTTCTTC
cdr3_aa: CASSQPPGNEQFF

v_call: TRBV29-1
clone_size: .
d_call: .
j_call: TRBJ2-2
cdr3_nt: TGCAGCGTTGAGCTTTGGACCCCTGGCCGGGAGCTGTTTTTT
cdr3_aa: CSVELWTPGRELFF

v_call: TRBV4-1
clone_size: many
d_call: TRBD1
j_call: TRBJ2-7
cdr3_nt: TGCGCCAGCAGCCTCTCCGTAGGGGACAGCTCCTACGAGCAGTACTTC
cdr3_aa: CASSLSVGDSSYEQYF

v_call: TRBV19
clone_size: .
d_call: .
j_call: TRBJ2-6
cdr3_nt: TGTGCCAGTAGGGCAGGGGCAATCTCTGGGGCCAACGTCCTGACTTTC
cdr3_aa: CASRAGAISGANVLTF

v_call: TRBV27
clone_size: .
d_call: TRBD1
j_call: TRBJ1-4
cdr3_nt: TGTGCCAGCAGTTTCCCGGACAGGAATGAAAAACTGTTTTTT
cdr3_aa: CASSFPDRNEKLFF

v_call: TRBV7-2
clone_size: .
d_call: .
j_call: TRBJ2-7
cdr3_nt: TGTGCCAGCAGCAATCCCGGGACTCCTAACGAGCAGTACTTC
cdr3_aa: CASSNPGTPNEQYF

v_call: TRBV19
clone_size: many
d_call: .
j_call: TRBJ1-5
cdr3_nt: TGTGCCAGTAGCGAGGATAACAGCAATCAGCCCCAGCATTTT
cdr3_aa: CASSEDNSNQPQHF

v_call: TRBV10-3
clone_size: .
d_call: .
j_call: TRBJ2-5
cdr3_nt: TGTGCCATCAGCGGAGGACAACAAGAGACCCAGTACTTC
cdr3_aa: CAISGGQQETQYF

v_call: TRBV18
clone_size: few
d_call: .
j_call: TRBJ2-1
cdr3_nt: TGTGCCAGCTCACTCGACAGGGAGGGCTACAATGAGCAGTTCTTC
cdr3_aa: CASSLDREGYNEQFF

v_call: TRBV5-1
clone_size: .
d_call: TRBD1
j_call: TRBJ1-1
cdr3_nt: TGCGCCAGCAAAAGGACAGGGTCGGGGGAAGGGAACACTGAAGCTTTCTTT
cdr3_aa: CASKRTGSGEGNTEAFF

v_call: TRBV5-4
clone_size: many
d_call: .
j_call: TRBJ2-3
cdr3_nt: TGTGCCAGCAGCTTGGCCGTCGTCTCAGATACGCAGTATTTT
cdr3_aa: CASSLAVVSDTQYF

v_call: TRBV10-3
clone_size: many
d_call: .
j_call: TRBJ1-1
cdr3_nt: TGTGCCATCAGTGGTGGAGGGACAAACACTGAAGCTTTCTTT
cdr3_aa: CAISGGGTNTEAFF

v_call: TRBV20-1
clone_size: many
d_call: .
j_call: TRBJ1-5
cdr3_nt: TGCAGTGCCTCCATGTGGGGGAATAGCAATCAGCCCCAGCATTTT
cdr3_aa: CSASMWGNSNQPQHF

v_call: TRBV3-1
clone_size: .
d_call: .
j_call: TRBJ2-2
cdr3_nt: TGTGCCAGCAGCCAGATAGGGGTTACCGGGGAGCTGTTTTTT
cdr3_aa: CASSQIGVTGELFF

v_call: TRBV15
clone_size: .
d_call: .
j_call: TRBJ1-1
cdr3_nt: TGTGCCACCAGCAGAGATCTGGATGAAGCTTTCTTT
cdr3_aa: CATSRDLDEAFF

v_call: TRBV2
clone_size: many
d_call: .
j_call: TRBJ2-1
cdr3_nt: TGTGCCAGCAGGCCCGGGACTGAGTTGGAGCAGTTCTTC
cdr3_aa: CASRPGTELEQFF

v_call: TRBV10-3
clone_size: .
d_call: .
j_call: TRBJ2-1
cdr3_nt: TGTGCCATCAGCATCCGGGACAACAACAATGAGCAGTTCTTC
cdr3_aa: CAISIRDNNNEQFF